These 5 T cell receptor beta chains were all obtained from the same sample, sequenced in a study of PD-1 blockade in classical Hodgkin lymphoma. Indicated time point: newly diagnosed, previously untreated cHL patient sample. TCRdb's table, derived via immunoSEQ multiplex PCR, lists solely in-frame clones and lacks some. The data hold around 43,000 clones, with roughly 93% observed a single time. The sample taken for sequencing was peripheral blood mononuclear cells (PBMCs). The receptors here all came from a human donor with classical Hodgkin lymphoma.

This sequence joins TRBV9 and TRBJ1-5; D is perhaps TRBD1 (5 bases). CDR1 SGDLS and CDR2 YYNGEE come from the germline V gene. This CDR3 comprises 14 residues. V was trimmed by 2 bases and J by 4 bases, leaving 10 bases between them. The CDR3 DNA sequence: TGTGCCAGCAGCGTCGGGACTGGGAATCAGCCCCAGCATTTT. This encodes CASSVGTGNQPQHF.

V and J are TRBV27 and TRBJ2-1, with 7 bases aligning to TRBD1. The junction had 7 bases not matched to a gene; V was cut back by 8 bases and J by 0 bases. CDR3 length equals 15 residues. CDR1 is MNHEY, CDR2 SMNVEV, per germline (reference sequence). The CDR3 bases are TGTGCCAGCTGTGCAGGGGACAGCTCCTACAATGAGCAGTTCTTC. Its protein is CASCAGDSSYNEQFF.

The chain has TRBV5-6 and TRBJ2-6; maybe TRBD2 (5 bases). The CDR3 spans 16 residues. Germline V gene sequence: CDR1 SGHDT, CDR2 YYEEEE. V was shortened by 5 bases and J by 5 bases, with 17 bases between the two germline ends. Written as DNA, the CDR3 is TGTGCCAGCAGGGGAGTCGCCCCGGCGAGGGCCAACGTCCTGACTTTC. This encodes CASRGVAPARANVLTF.

The chain carries TRBV15 and TRBJ1-6; D may be TRBD1 (6 bases). Germline V gene sequence: CDR1 LNHNV, CDR2 YYDKDF (reference sequence). The ends were cut back, 5 bases at V and 10 bases at J, with 12 bases in the middle. The CDR3 length is 13 residues. CDR3 loop: CATSAVQGSPLHF. The CDR3, as DNA: TGTGCCACCAGCGCAGTACAGGGATCACCCCTCCACTTT.

The chain links TRBV6-1 to TRBJ2-2, with TRBD1 matching over 10 bases. CDR3 length: 15 amino acids. The J segment lost 4 bases and the V segment lost 7 bases, leaving 6 bases of the junction unmatched. CDR1 and CDR2 from the germline V gene are MNHNS and SASEGT. As DNA, the CDR3 is TGTGCCAGCAAGCGGACAGGGGGAGTCACCGGGGAGCTGTTTTTT. Translation: CASKRTGGVTGELFF.